Ten or more counts support the clone carrying this TCR beta chain. These data are taken from a study of T cells in Graves' hyperthyroidism and ophthalmopathy. V was clipped by 3 bases and J by 4 bases, with 19 bases between them. The CDR3 has 16 amino acids. Germline V gene lookup returns CDR1 DFQATT and CDR2 SNEGSKA (reference sequence). Absent ophthalmopathy progression within 18 months defined stable Graves' hyperthyroidism. Template material for amplifying TCR beta CDR3 regions consisted of RNA transcripts. With the HTBI primer set, the TCR CDR3 went through a first round of RT-PCR. TCRdb independently ran MiXCR on the multiplex PCR reads; one entry per CDR3 protein. This table has 300,000 to 400,000 distinct CDR3 sequences, less than 15% appearing once.

Sequenced material: blood. V and J are TRBV20-1 and TRBJ2-1; D is ambiguous. The receptor was isolated from a woman aged 18-30 years with Graves' hyperthyroidism. CDR3 loop: CSASFWVGTVYNEQFF. The CDR3 DNA reads as TGCAGTGCTAGTTTTTGGGTCGGAACGGTGTACAATGAGCAGTTCTTC.